This is a list of T cell receptor beta chains from one sample in a study of T cell repertoires in cytomegalovirus infection. TCRdb processed the reads anew with MiXCR; each CDR3 protein has one entry. The table lists hundreds of thousands of distinct CDR3 sequences, roughly 30% of them singletons, with around an eighth in the top ten. Antigen specificity for these receptors is unknown. The specimen comprised cultured CD8+ T cells from PBMCs, sampled from culture after CMV antigen stimulation. The receptors originated from a human donor in good health (CMV status not recorded). Some clones in this sample may be carry-over from other donors' samples. The CDR3 runs from the conserved cysteine through the conserved F or W. The order of the fields is CDR3 length, J gene, clone size, D gene, V gene, CDR3 protein, CDR3 DNA. A D gene is named only where the DNA matches it firmly. For some rows the clone size is stated as once, few or many, or as a class when expanded; others skip it.

>13|TRBJ1-1|-|-|TRBV12-3/TRBV12-4
CASSLRGGVEAFF
TGTGCCAGCAGTCTCAGGGGAGGGGTTGAAGCTTTCTTT
>13|TRBJ1-2|-|-|TRBV19
CASSMDGYYGYTF
TGTGCCAGTAGTATGGATGGGTACTATGGCTACACCTTC
>15|TRBJ1-2|-|-|TRBV20-1
CSASGQDASNYGYTF
TGCAGTGCTAGTGGGCAGGACGCCTCGAACTATGGCTACACCTTC
>11|TRBJ1-2|many|-|TRBV7-2
CASSATYGYTF
TGTGCCAGCAGCGCAACCTATGGCTACACCTTC
>17|TRBJ2-2|-|TRBD2|TRBV7-8
CTSSLQAGGGDTGELFF
TGTACCAGCAGCTTACAAGCGGGGGGGGGGGACACCGGGGAGCTGTTTTTT
>14|TRBJ2-7|-|-|TRBV9
CASSVSVMSYEQYF
TGTGCCAGCAGCGTATCAGTGATGTCCTACGAGCAGTACTTC
>15|TRBJ2-1|few|TRBD2|TRBV7-9
CASSLVLAVYNEQFF
TGTGCCAGCAGCTTAGTACTAGCGGTCTACAATGAGCAGTTCTTC
>18|TRBJ2-5|many|TRBD2|TRBV7-9
CASSLPHGLAGVGETQYF
TGTGCCAGCAGCTTACCCCACGGACTAGCGGGGGTCGGGGAGACCCAGTACTTC
>14|TRBJ1-1|few|-|TRBV4-3
CASSQDYMNTEAFF
TGCGCCAGCAGCCAAGATTATATGAACACTGAAGCTTTCTTT
>14|TRBJ1-2|-|-|TRBV6-1
CASSDRWGRYGYTF
TGTGCCAGCAGTGACCGGTGGGGACGATATGGCTACACCTTC
>16|TRBJ1-5|many|TRBD1|TRBV7-8
CASSLAPGGSNQPQHF
TGTGCCAGCAGCTTAGCCCCAGGGGGCAGCAATCAGCCCCAGCATTTT
>18|TRBJ1-4|-|-|TRBV5-4
CASSSRAYKTATNEKLFF
TGTGCCAGCAGCTCCAGGGCCTATAAAACCGCAACTAATGAAAAACTGTTTTTT
>13|TRBJ2-1|many|-|TRBV7-2
CASSQKTYNEQFF
TGTGCCAGCAGCCAGAAAACTTACAATGAGCAGTTCTTC
>16|TRBJ2-3|-|TRBD2|TRBV2
CASSTSSGGSTDTQYF
TGTGCCAGCAGTACCTCTAGCGGGGGAAGCACAGATACGCAGTATTTT
>16|TRBJ1-2|few|TRBD1|TRBV6-5
CASSYLGTGGTPGYTF
TGTGCCAGCAGTTACTTGGGGACAGGGGGAACCCCTGGCTACACCTTC
>17|TRBJ2-4|-|-|TRBV20-1
CSAGQVSADGVVDIQYF
TGCAGTGCTGGACAAGTGTCGGCGGATGGAGTTGTGGACATTCAGTACTTC
>15|TRBJ2-1|many|-|TRBV7-6
CASRLGTSVGNEQFF
TGTGCCAGCAGGTTGGGTACTAGTGTGGGCAATGAGCAGTTCTTC
>16|TRBJ2-1|-|TRBD2|TRBV7-9
CASSSSTSGGAGEQFF
TGTGCCAGCAGCTCCTCGACTAGCGGGGGGGCTGGTGAGCAGTTCTTC
>14|TRBJ2-1|-|-|TRBV5-8
CASSMEVGADEQFF
TGTGCCAGCAGCATGGAGGTGGGGGCCGATGAGCAGTTCTTC
>16|TRBJ2-3|-|TRBD1|TRBV24-1
CATSHRTGVGADTQYF
TGTGCCACCAGCCACAGAACAGGGGTAGGTGCGGATACGCAGTATTTT
>15|TRBJ1-6|-|-|TRBV25-1
CASSEYGADNSPLHF
TGTGCCAGCAGTGAATACGGAGCAGATAATTCACCCCTCCACTTT
>19|TRBJ2-3|-|-|TRBV11-2
CASSLEGWRFGLPTDTQYF
TGTGCCAGCAGCTTAGAAGGGTGGCGGTTTGGGTTACCGACAGATACGCAGTATTTT
>14|TRBJ2-4|-|TRBD1|TRBV11-3
CASSAGQGEDIQYF
TGTGCCAGCAGTGCGGGACAGGGGGAGGACATTCAGTACTTC
>14|TRBJ2-3|-|-|TRBV29-1
CSVEKWEVTDTQYF
TGCAGCGTTGAAAAGTGGGAGGTCACAGATACGCAGTATTTT
>17|TRBJ2-4|few|TRBD1|TRBV19
CASSKILGTGEKNIQYF
TGTGCCAGTAGTAAGATTTTAGGGACAGGGGAGAAAAACATTCAGTACTTC
>14|TRBJ1-1|-|-|TRBV7-9
CASSLSTWGTEAFF
TGTGCCAGCAGCCTATCAACCTGGGGCACTGAAGCTTTCTTT
>14|TRBJ2-5|many|-|TRBV7-7
CASSLGTGEETQYF
TGTGCTAGCAGCTTGGGAACAGGAGAAGAGACCCAGTACTTC
>14|TRBJ2-5|many|-|TRBV7-6
CASSPQGGPQTQYF
TGTGCCAGCAGCCCCCAGGGGGGGCCGCAGACCCAGTACTTC
>16|TRBJ1-5|few|TRBD1|TRBV6-1
CASTPGGTGLNQPQHF
TGTGCCAGCACCCCGGGAGGGACAGGACTAAATCAGCCCCAGCATTTT
>12|TRBJ2-3|-|-|TRBV7-6
CASRPRADTQYF
TGTGCCAGCAGACCTAGGGCAGATACGCAGTATTTT
>16|TRBJ2-1|few|-|TRBV6-1
CASQSIGPITYNEQFF
TGTGCCAGCCAAAGTATCGGACCAATAACATACAATGAGCAGTTCTTC
>15|TRBJ2-2|few|-|TRBV13
CASSSPGENTGELFF
TGTGCCAGCAGCTCGCCGGGGGAAAACACCGGGGAGCTGTTTTTT
>18|TRBJ2-7|few|-|TRBV12-3/TRBV12-4
CASSLSFRASGPSYEQYF
TGTGCCAGCAGTTTAAGCTTCCGTGCGTCAGGGCCCTCTTACGAGCAGTACTTC
>14|TRBJ1-2|-|-|TRBV2
CASSEADTPDGYTF
TGTGCCAGCAGTGAAGCAGACACACCGGATGGCTACACCTTC
>16|TRBJ1-6|few|-|TRBV27
CASSLSVTTPWSPLHF
TGTGCCAGCAGTTTATCGGTCACAACTCCCTGGTCACCCCTCCACTTT
>19|TRBJ2-3|few|TRBD2|TRBV6-2/TRBV6-3
CASYPARVAGALSTDTQYF
TGTGCCAGTTACCCGGCGAGGGTAGCGGGGGCCCTTAGCACAGATACGCAGTATTTT
>14|TRBJ2-1|few|-|TRBV27
CASGLLDSYNEQFF
TGTGCCAGCGGCCTCTTGGATTCCTACAATGAGCAGTTCTTC
>13|TRBJ2-1|few|-|TRBV19
CASSIAPYNEQFF
TGTGCCAGTAGTATAGCCCCTTACAATGAGCAGTTCTTC
>14|TRBJ2-2|-|-|TRBV4-1
CASSPGTSTGELFF
TGCGCCAGCAGCCCTGGGACATCCACCGGGGAGCTGTTTTTT
>14|TRBJ1-3|-|TRBD1|TRBV7-6
CASSLGTARNTIYF
TGTGCCAGCAGCCTTGGGACAGCTCGAAACACCATATATTTT
>12|TRBJ2-7|-|-|TRBV19
CASSIRAGEQYF
TGTGCCAGTAGTATCCGAGCAGGTGAGCAGTACTTC
>16|TRBJ1-5|few|-|TRBV6-1
CASSGDLSPVNQPQHF
TGTGCCAGCAGTGGGGACCTAAGCCCCGTCAATCAGCCCCAGCATTTT
>15|TRBJ1-5|-|-|TRBV27
CASNLGRGSNQPQHF
TGTGCCAGCAATTTGGGAAGGGGGAGCAATCAGCCCCAGCATTTT
>14|TRBJ1-5|-|TRBD1|TRBV27
CASSNRGRGQPQHF
TGTGCCAGCAGTAACAGGGGACGGGGTCAGCCCCAGCATTTT
>16|TRBJ2-7|-|TRBD1|TRBV7-6
CASSLAEGQALYEQYF
TGTGCCAGCAGCTTAGCTGAGGGACAGGCCCTCTACGAGCAGTACTTC
>17|TRBJ2-3|-|TRBD2|TRBV6-2/TRBV6-3
CASSHHQRGTSTDTQYF
TGTGCCAGCAGTCACCACCAGCGGGGGACTAGCACAGATACGCAGTATTTT
>15|TRBJ2-5|-|-|TRBV15
CATSTDSSVQETQYF
TGTGCCACCAGCACCGACTCGTCGGTTCAAGAGACCCAGTACTTC
>16|TRBJ2-5|few|TRBD2|TRBV10-2
CASSTDLSSGAETQYF
TGCGCCAGCAGCACCGACTTGTCTAGCGGGGCCGAGACCCAGTACTTC
>16|TRBJ2-1|few|-|TRBV29-1
CSVEEGAGGSYNEQFF
TGCAGCGTTGAAGAGGGGGCTGGAGGCTCCTACAATGAGCAGTTCTTC
>17|TRBJ2-6|many|TRBD1|TRBV10-3
CAINLGTGATGANVLTF
TGTGCCATCAACTTAGGGACAGGGGCTACTGGGGCCAACGTCCTGACTTTC
>17|TRBJ1-2|-|-|TRBV2
CASSEEDPWTANYGYTF
TGTGCCAGCAGCGAAGAAGACCCGTGGACAGCTAACTATGGCTACACCTTC
>16|TRBJ2-1|once|-|TRBV9
CASSVVIGSSYNEQFF
TGTGCCAGCAGCGTAGTAATAGGGAGCTCCTACAATGAGCAGTTCTTC
>20|TRBJ2-7|-|-|TRBV11-2
CASSSLQGLIEGIRPYEQYF
TGTGCCAGCAGCTCCCTGCAGGGGCTGATCGAGGGGATACGGCCCTACGAGCAGTACTTC
>15|TRBJ1-1|-|-|TRBV7-9
CASSSLEVTDTEAFF
TGTGCCAGCAGCTCCCTTGAGGTGACCGACACTGAAGCTTTCTTT
>14|TRBJ1-1|few|-|TRBV28
CASSFLLGNTEAFF
TGTGCCAGCAGTTTTTTGTTGGGGAACACTGAAGCTTTCTTT